One and the same sample provided the 3 T cell receptor beta chains below, sequenced in a study of blood T cells in healthy people across ages. Together with a sample-barcoded 5' primer, a J-beta primer mix was included in a second PCR lasting roughly 6 to 12 cycles. TCRdb analysed the 5' RACE reads with MiXCR anew, one entry per CDR3 protein. The table shows 800,000 to 950,000 distinct CDR3 sequences, with 36% occurring only once. The source material was blood. The receptor set was obtained from a man between 18 and 35 years old in good health.

The rearrangement uses TRBV6-2 or TRBV6-3 and TRBJ2-5; possible D gene TRBD1, 6 bases. The V and J ends lost 7 bases and 3 bases respectively, with 18 bases between them. This CDR3 spans 15 amino acids. The V gene's germline CDR1 is MNHEY and CDR2 SVGEGT. CDR3: CASTFRGQGKETQYF. The CDR3 DNA reads as TGTGCCAGCACCTTTCGAGGCCAGGGGAAAGAGACCCAGTACTTC.

This clonotype has a count of ten or more. V usage is TRBV20-1 and J usage is TRBJ2-5; D remains ambiguous. Germline lookup yields CDR1 DFQATT and CDR2 SNEGSKA (reference sequence). V was cut by 3 bases and J by 4 bases, with 12 bases left in between. The CDR3 consists of 13 residues. The CDR3 nucleotides are TGCAGTGCTAGGGGTCTATCGTTAGAGACCCAGTACTTC. The encoded protein is CSARGLSLETQYF.

This clonotype was observed a few times. The gene calls are TRBV27 and TRBJ1-2, with D unclear. There are 14 residues in the CDR3. Per the germline V gene, CDR1 is MNHEY and CDR2 is SMNVEV (reference sequence). Trimming stripped 6 bases from V and 1 base from J, with 12 bases between. CDR3 residues: CASRTRRNNYGYTF. CDR3 DNA: TGTGCCAGCAGAACACGGCGCAATAACTATGGCTACACCTTC.